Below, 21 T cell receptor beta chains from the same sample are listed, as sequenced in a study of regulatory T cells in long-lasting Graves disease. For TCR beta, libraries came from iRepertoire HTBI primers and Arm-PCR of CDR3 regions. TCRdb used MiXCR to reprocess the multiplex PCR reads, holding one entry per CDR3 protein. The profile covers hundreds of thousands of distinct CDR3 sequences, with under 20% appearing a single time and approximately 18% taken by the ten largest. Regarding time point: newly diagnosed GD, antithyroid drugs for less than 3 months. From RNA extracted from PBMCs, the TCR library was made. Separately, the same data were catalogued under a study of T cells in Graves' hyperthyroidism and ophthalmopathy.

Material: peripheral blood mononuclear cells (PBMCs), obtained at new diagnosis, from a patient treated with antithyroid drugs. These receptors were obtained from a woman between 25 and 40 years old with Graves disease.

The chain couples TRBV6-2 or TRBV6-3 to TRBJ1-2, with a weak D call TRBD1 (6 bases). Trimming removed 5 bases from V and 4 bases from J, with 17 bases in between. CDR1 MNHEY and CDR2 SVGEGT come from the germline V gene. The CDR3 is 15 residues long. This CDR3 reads CASSTGSHVGYGYTF. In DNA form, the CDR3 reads TGTGCCAGCAGTACAGGGTCCCACGTAGGCTATGGCTACACCTTC.

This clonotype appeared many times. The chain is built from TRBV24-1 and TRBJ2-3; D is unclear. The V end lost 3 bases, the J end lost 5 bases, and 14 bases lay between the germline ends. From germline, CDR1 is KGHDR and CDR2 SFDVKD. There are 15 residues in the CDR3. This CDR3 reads CATSDLSVPGDTQYF. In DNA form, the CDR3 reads TGTGCCACCAGTGATCTATCGGTCCCGGGAGATACGCAGTATTTT.

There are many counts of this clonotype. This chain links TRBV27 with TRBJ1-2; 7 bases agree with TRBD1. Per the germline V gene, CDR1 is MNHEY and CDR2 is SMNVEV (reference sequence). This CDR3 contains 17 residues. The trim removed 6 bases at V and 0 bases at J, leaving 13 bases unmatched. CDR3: CASSRTTGLEANYGYTF. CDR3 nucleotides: TGTGCCAGCAGCCGCACGACAGGGTTGGAAGCTAACTATGGCTACACCTTC.

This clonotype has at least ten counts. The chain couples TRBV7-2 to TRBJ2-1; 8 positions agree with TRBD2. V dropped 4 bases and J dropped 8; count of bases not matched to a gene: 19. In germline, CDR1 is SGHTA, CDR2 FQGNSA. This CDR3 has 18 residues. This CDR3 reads CASSSPEWGLREDYEQFF. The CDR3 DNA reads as TGTGCCAGCAGCTCGCCGGAATGGGGTCTGCGGGAGGACTATGAGCAGTTCTTC.

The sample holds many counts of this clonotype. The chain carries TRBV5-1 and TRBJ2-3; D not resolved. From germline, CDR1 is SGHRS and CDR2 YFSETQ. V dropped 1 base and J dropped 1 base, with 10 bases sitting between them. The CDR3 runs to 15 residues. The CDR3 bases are TGCGCCAGCAGCTTGATTGGGGATCGCACAGATACGCAGTATTTT. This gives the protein CASSLIGDRTDTQYF. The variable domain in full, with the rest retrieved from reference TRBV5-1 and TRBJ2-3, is KAGVTQTPRYLIKTRGQQVTLSCSPISGHRSVSWYQQTPGQGLQFLFEYFSETQRNKGNFPGRFSGRQFSNSRSEMNVSTLELGDSALYLCASSLIGDRTDTQYFGPGTRLTVL.

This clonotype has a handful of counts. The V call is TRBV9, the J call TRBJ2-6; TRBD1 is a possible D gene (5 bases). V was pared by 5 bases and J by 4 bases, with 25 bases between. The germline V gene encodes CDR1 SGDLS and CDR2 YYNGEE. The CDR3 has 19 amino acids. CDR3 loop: CASSFRDLASFSGANVLTF. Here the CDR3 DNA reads TGTGCCAGCAGTTTCAGGGATTTGGCTTCTTTCTCCGGGGCCAACGTCCTGACTTTC.

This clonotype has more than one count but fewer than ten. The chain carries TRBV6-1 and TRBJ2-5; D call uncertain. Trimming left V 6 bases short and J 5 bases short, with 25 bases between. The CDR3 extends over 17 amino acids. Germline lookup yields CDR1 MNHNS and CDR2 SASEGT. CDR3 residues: CASRDSIDFSGGETQYF. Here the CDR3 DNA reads TGTGCCAGCAGGGATTCCATCGACTTCTCAGGTGGGGAGACCCAGTACTTC.

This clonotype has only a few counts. The CDR3 region has the DNA TGCAGTGCCCGAAAGGGGGGGTTCTCCTACGAGCAGTACTTC. Translation: CSARKGGFSYEQYF. V is TRBV20-1 and J is TRBJ2-7; perhaps TRBD2 as D (7 bases). Trimming pared 6 bases from V and 0 bases from J, leaving 15 bases between. Germline assignment: CDR1 DFQATT and CDR2 SNEGSKA (reference sequence). There are 14 residues in the CDR3.

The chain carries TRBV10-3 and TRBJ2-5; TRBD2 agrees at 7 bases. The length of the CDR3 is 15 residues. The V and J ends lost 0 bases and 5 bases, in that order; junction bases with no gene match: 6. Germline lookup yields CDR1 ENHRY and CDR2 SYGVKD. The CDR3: CAISESWGGDETQYF. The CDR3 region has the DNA TGTGCCATCAGTGAGTCGTGGGGGGGGGACGAGACCCAGTACTTC.

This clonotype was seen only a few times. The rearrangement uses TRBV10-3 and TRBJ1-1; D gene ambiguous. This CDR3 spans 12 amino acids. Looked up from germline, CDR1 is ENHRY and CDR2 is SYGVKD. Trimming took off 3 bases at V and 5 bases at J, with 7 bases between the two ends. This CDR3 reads CAISDDPTEAFF. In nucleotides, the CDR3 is TGTGCCATCAGTGACGATCCAACTGAAGCTTTCTTT.

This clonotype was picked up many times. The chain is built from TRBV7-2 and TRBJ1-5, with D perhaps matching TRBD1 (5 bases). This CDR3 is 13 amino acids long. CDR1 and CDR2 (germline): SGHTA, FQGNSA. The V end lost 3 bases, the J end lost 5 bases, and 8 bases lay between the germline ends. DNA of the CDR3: TGTGCCAGCAGCTTCAGAGGGGATCAGCCCCAGCATTTT. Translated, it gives CASSFRGDQPQHF. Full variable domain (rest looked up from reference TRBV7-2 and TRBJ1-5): GAGVSQSPSNKVTEKGKDVELRCDPISGHTALYWYRQSLGQGLEFLIYFQGNSAPDKSGLPSDRFSAERTGGSVSTLTIQRTQQEDSAVYLCASSFRGDQPQHFGDGTRLSIL.

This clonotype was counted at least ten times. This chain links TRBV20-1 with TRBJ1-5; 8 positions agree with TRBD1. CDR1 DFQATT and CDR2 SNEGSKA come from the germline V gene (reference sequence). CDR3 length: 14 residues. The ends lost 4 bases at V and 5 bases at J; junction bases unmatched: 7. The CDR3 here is CSAIRQGTDQPQHF. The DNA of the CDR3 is TGCAGTGCTATTCGACAGGGGACGGATCAGCCCCAGCATTTT.

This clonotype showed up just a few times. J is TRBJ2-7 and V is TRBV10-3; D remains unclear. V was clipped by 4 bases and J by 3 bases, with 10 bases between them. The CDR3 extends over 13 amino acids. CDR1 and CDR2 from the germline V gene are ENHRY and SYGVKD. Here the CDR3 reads CAISVGGGYEQYF. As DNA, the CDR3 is TGTGCCATCAGTGTGGGTGGCGGCTACGAGCAGTACTTC.

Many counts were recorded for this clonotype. For the CDR3, the DNA is TGTGCCAGCAGTTTATTCAGCGGGGTCGCAGATACGCAGTATTTT. Translated: CASSLFSGVADTQYF. The chain employs TRBV28 and TRBJ2-3; 7 bases are a match to TRBD2. The CDR3 totals 15 residues. Looked up from germline, CDR1 is MDHEN and CDR2 is SYDVKM. Unmatched junction bases numbered 5, after V lost 1 base and J lost 4 bases.

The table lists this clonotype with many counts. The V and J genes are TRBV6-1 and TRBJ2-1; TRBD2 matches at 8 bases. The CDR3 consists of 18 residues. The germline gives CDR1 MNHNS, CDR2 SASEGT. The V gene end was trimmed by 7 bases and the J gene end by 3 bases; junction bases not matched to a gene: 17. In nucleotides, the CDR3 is TGTGCCAGCACCCAGAGTTCCAAAGCCGGGACTAGCTACAATGAGCAGTTCTTC. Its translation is CASTQSSKAGTSYNEQFF.

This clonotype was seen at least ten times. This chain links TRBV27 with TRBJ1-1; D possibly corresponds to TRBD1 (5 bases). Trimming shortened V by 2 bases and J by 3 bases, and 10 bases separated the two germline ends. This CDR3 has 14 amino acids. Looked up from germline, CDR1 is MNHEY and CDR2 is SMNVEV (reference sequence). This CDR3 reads CASSLGAGDTEAFF. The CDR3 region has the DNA TGTGCCAGCAGTTTAGGGGCGGGAGACACTGAAGCTTTCTTT.

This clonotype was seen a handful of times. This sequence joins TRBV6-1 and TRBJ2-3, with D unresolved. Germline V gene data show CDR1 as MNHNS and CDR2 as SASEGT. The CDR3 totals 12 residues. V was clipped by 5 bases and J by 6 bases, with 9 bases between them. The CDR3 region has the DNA TGTGCCAGCAGTCCGACCTTGGATACGCAGTATTTT. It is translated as CASSPTLDTQYF.

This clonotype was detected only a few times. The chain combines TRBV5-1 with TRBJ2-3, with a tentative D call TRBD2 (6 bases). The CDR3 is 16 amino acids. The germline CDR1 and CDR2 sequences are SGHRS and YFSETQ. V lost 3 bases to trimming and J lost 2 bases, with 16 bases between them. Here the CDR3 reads CASSSGFAGITDTQYF. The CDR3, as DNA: TGCGCCAGCAGCTCCGGTTTTGCGGGAATCACAGATACGCAGTATTTT.

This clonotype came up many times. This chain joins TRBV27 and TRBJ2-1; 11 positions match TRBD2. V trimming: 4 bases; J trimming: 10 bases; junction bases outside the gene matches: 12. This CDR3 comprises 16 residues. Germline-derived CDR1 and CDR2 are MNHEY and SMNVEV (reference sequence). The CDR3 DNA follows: TGTGCCAGCAGTTCCTTCGTAGCGGGAGGGCCCGGGGAGCAGTTCTTC. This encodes CASSSFVAGGPGEQFF.

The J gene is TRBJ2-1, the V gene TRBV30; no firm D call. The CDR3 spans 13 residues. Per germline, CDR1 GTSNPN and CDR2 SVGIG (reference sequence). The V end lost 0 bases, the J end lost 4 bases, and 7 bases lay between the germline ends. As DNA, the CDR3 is TGTGCCTGGAGTGTGAGTGAGTACAATGAGCAGTTCTTC. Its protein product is CAWSVSEYNEQFF.

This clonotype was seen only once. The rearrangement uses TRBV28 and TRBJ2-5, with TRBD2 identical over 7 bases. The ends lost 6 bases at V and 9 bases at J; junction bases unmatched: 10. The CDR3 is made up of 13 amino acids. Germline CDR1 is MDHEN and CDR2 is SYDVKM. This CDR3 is CASSLSPREAQYF. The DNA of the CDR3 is TGTGCCAGCAGCTTAAGTCCACGGGAGGCCCAGTACTTC.